This T cell receptor beta chain was found in a study of blood T cell repertoires in COVID-19. The data were produced by immunoSEQ multiplex PCR, yet TCRdb's version contains in-frame clones alone and is incomplete. The sample yields 150,000 or so clones, 77% seen once. This clone was seen only a few times. CDR3 length equals 14 residues. From germline, CDR1 is SNHLY and CDR2 FYNNEI. Trimming took off 11 bases at V and 4 bases at J, with 18 bases between the two ends. Sequencing input: peripheral blood. The genes are TRBV2 and TRBJ1-3; possible D gene TRBD1, 6 bases. The source is a woman aged 45-60 years with active or convalescent COVID-19. The CDR3 sequence: CASSSGTQGNTIYF. In nucleotides, the CDR3 is TGTGCCTCTTCAAGTGGGACACAGGGAAACACCATATATTTT.